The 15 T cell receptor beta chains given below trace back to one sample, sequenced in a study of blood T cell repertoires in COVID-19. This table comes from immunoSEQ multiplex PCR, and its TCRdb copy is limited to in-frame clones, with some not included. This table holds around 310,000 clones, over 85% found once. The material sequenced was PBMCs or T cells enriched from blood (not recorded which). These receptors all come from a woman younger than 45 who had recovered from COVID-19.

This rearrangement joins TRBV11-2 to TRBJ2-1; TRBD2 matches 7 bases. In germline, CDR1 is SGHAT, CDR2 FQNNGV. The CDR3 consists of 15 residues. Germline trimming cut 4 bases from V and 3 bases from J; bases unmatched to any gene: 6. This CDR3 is CASSSRTGGYNEQFF. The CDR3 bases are TGTGCCAGCAGCTCCCGGACGGGGGGCTACAATGAGCAGTTCTTC.

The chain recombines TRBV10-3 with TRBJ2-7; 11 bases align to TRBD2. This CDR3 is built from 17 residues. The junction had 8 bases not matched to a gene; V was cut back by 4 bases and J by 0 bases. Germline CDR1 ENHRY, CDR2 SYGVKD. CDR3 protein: CAISGGLAGNRSYEQYF. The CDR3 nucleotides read TGTGCCATCAGTGGAGGACTAGCGGGCAATCGCTCCTACGAGCAGTACTTC.

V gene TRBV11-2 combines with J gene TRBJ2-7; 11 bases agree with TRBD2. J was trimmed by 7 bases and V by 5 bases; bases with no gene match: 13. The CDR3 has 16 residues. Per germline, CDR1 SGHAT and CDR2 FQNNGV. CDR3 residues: CASSHYLAGGPGEQYF. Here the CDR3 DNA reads TGTGCCAGCAGCCACTATTTAGCGGGAGGGCCGGGTGAGCAGTACTTC.

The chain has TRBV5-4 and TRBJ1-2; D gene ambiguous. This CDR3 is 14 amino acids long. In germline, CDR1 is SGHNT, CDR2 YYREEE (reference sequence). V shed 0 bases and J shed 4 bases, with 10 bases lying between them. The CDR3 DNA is TGTGCCAGCAGCTTGGAGGCGGTTATCTATGGCTACACCTTC. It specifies CASSLEAVIYGYTF.

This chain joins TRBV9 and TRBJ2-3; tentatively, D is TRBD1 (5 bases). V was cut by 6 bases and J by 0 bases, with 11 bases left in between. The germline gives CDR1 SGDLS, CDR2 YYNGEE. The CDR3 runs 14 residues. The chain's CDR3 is CASNFGASTDTQYF. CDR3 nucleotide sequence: TGTGCCAGCAATTTTGGGGCTAGCACAGATACGCAGTATTTT.

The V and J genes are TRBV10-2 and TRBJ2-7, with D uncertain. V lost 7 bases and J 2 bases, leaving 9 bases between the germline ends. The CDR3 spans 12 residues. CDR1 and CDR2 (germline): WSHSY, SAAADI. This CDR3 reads CASTYTTYEQYF. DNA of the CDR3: TGCGCCAGCACCTATACGACCTACGAGCAGTACTTC.

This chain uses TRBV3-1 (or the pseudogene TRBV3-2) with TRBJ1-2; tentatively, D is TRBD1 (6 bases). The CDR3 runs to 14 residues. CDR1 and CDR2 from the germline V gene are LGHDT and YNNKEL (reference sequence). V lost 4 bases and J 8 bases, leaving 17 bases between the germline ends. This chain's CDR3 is CASSPNVQGRGYTF. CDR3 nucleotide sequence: TGTGCCAGCAGCCCGAACGTACAGGGCCGAGGCTACACCTTC.

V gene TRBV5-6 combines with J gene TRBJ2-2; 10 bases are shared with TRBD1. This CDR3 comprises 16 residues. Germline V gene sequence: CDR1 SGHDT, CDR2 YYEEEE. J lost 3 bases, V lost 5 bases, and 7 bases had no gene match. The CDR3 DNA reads TGTGCCAGCAGGACAGGGGGCACGTTTTACACCGGGGAGCTGTTTTTT. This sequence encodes CASRTGGTFYTGELFF.

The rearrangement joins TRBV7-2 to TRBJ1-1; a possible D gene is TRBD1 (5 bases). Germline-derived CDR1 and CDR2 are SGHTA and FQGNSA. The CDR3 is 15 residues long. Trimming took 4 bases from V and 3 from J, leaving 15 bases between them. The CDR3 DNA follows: TGTGCCAGCAGCTGGGGTCAGGGATCGGACACTGAAGCTTTCTTT. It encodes CASSWGQGSDTEAFF.

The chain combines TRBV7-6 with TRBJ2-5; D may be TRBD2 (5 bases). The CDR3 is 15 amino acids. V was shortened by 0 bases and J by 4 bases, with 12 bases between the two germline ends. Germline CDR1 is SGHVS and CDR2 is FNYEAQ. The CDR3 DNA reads TGTGCCAGCAGCTTAGCCCCAGCGGTTAGAGAGACCCAGTACTTC. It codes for CASSLAPAVRETQYF.

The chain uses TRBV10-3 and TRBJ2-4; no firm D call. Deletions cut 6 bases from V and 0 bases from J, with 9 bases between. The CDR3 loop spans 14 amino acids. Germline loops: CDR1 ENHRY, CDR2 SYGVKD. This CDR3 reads CAIRDSLAKNIQYF. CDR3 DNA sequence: TGTGCCATCAGAGACTCACTAGCCAAAAACATTCAGTACTTC.

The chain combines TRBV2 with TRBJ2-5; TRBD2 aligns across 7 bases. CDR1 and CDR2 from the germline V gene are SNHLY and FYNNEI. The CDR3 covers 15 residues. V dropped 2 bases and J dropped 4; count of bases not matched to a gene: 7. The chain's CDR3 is CASSEMGGPLETQYF. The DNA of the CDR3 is TGTGCCAGCAGTGAAATGGGAGGGCCCTTAGAGACCCAGTACTTC.

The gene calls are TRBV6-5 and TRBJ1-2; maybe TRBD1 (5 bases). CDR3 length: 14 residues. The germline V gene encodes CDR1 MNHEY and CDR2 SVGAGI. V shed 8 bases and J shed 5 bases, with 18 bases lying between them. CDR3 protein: CASSISGVGYGYTF. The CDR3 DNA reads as TGTGCCAGCTCGATCTCGGGGGTTGGGTATGGCTACACCTTC.

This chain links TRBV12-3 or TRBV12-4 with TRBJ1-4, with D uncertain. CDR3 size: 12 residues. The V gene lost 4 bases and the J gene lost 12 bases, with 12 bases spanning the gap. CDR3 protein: CASSSPHGELFF. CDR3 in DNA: TGTGCCAGCAGTTCCCCTCACGGGGAACTGTTTTTT.

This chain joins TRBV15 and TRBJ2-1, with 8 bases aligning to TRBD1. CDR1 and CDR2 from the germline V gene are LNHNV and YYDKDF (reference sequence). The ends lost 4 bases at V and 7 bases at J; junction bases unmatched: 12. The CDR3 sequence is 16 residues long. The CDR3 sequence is CATSTPETGAVNEQFF. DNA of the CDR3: TGTGCCACCAGCACTCCTGAGACAGGGGCTGTAAATGAGCAGTTCTTC. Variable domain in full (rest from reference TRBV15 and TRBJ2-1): DAMVIQNPRYQVTQFGKPVTLSCSQTLNHNVMYWYQQKSSQAPKLLFHYYDKDFNNEADTPDNFQSRRPNTSFCFLDIRSPGLGDTAMYLCATSTPETGAVNEQFFGPGTRLTVL.